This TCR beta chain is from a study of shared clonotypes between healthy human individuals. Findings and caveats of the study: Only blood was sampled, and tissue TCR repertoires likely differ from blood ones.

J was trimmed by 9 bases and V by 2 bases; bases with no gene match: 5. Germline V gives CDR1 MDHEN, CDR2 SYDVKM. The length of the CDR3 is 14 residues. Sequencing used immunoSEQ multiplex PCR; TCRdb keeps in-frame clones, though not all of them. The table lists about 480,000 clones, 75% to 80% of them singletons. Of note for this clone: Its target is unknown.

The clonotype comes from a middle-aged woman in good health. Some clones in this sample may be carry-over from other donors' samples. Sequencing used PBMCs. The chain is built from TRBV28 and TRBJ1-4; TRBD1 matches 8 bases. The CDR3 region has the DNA TGTGCCAGCAGTTTAGCCGGACAGGGCCAAAAACTGTTTTTT. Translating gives CASSLAGQGQKLFF.